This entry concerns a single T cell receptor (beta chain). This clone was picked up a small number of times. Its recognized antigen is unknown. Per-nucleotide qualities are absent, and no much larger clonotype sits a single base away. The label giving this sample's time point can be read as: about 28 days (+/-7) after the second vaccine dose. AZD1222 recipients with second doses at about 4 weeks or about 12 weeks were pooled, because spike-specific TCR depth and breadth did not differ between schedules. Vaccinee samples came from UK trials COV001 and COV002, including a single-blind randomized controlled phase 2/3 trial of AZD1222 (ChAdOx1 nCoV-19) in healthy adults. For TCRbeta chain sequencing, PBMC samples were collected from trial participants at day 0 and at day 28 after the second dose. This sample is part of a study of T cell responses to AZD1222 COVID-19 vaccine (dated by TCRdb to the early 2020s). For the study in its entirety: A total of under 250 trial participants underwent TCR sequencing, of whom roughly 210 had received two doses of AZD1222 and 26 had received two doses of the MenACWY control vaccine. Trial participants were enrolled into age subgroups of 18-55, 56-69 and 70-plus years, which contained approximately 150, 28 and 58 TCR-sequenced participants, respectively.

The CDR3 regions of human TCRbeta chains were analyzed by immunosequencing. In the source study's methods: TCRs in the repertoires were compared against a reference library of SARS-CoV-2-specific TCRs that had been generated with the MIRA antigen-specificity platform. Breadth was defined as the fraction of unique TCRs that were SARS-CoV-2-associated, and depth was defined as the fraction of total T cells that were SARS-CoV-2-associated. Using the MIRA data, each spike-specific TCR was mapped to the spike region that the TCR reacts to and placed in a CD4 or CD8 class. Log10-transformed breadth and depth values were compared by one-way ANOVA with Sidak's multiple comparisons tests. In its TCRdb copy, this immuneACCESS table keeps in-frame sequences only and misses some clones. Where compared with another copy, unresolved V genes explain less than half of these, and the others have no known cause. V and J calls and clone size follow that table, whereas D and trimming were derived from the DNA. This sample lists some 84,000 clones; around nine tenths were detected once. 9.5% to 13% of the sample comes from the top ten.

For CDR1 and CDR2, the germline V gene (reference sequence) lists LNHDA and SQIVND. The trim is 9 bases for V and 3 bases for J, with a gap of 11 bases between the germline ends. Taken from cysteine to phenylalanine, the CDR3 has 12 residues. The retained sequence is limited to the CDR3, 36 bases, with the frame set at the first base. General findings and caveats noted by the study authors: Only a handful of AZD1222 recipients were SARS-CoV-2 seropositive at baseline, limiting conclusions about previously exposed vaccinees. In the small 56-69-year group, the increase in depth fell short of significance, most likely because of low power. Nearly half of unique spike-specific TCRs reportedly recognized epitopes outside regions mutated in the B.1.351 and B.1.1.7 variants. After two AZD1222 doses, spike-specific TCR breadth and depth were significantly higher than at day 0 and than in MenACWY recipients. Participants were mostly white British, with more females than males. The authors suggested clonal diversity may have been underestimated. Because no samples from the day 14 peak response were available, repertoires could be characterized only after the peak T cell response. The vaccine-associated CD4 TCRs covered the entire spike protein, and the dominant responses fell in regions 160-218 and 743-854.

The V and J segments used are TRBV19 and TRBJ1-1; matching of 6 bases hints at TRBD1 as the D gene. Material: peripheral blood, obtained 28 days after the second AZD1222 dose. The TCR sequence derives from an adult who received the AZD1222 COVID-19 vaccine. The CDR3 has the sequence CASRQGYTEAFF. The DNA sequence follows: TGTGCCAGCCGTCAGGGGTACACTGAAGCTTTCTTT.